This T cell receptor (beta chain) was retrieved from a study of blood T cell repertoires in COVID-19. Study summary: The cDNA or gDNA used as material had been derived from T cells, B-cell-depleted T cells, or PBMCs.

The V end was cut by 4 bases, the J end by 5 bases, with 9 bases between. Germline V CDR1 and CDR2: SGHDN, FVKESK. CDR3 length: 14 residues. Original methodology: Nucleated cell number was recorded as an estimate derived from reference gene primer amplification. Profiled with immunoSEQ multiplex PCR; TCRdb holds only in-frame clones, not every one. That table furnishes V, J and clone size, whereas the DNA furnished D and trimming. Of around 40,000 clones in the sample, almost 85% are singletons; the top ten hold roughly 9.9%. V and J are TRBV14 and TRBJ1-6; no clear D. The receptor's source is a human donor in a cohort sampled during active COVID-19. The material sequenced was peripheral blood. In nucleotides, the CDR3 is TGTGCCAGCAGCCGACCAACAGATAATTCACCCCTCCACTTT. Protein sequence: CASSRPTDNSPLHF.